The 2 T cell receptor beta chains below were found in one sample sequenced in a study of control samples from healthy donors and cancer patients. Sequencing used immunoSEQ multiplex PCR; TCRdb keeps in-frame clones, though not all of them. This table has 120,000 or so clones, approximately 87% appearing once. Sequencing was performed on blood. The receptors here all came from a man in his sixties in good health.

The J gene is TRBJ1-2, the V gene TRBV28; no reliable D call. Germline CDR1 MDHEN, CDR2 SYDVKM. This CDR3 is built from 13 residues. With 6 bases removed from V and 12 bases from J, the gap between germline ends came to 20 bases. CDR3 loop: CASRKTSGSSHTF. CDR3 coding DNA: TGTGCCAGCAGGAAAACTTCCGGGAGCAGTCACACCTTC.

This clone appeared a single time. This chain joins TRBV4-3 and TRBJ1-1; D is unclear. The V gene's germline CDR1 is LGHNA and CDR2 YSLEER. The CDR3 contains 13 residues. V was shortened by 8 bases and J by 4 bases, with 14 bases between the two germline ends. For the CDR3, the DNA is TGCGCCAGCGCCCGTGTTGTGGGCACTGAAGCTTTCTTT. Amino acid sequence: CASARVVGTEAFF.